This T cell receptor (beta chain) appears in the sequencing data of a study of blood T cell repertoires in COVID-19. V dropped 0 bases and J dropped 5 bases, with 10 bases sitting between them. The CDR3 consists of 14 residues. Germline CDR1 and CDR2: LGHNT and FRNRAP. The method was immunoSEQ multiplex PCR; TCRdb's version includes in-frame clones alone and lacks a portion of them. This sample yields around 200,000 clones, of which 81% are seen a single time; approximately 8.7% belongs to the top ten. This receptor was identified in a man aged 35-49 years who had recovered from COVID-19. The rearrangement uses TRBV12-5 and TRBJ1-2, with D tentatively TRBD1 (6 bases). Input material: PBMCs or T cells enriched from blood (not recorded which). The CDR3 spells CASGLVHREYGYTF. The DNA of the CDR3 is TGTGCTAGTGGTTTGGTACACAGGGAATATGGCTACACCTTC.